Listed below are T cell receptor beta chains from one sample, sequenced in a study of T cell repertoires in ileal Crohn's disease. The repertoire was sequenced with immunoSEQ multiplex PCR; TCRdb's copy has only in-frame clones and lacks some. The sample consists of about 12,000 clones, around 86% of them appearing once. Sequencing was done on a sample of ileal tissue. These receptors originate from an adult with Crohn's disease. Both conserved end residues are part of each CDR3. Fields, in order: CDR3 length, J gene, clone size, D gene, V gene, CDR3 protein, CDR3 DNA. The D gene is left open where the match is weak. Clone size is given for some rows only: seen once, a few or many times, or a class if the clone is expanded.

cdr3_length: 14
j_call: TRBJ1-4
clone_size: -
d_call: TRBD1
v_call: TRBV2
cdr3_aa: CASSMTGAVEKLFF
cdr3_nt: TGTGCCAGCAGTATGACAGGGGCAGTTGAAAAACTGTTTTTT

cdr3_length: 14
j_call: TRBJ1-3
clone_size: -
d_call: TRBD1
v_call: TRBV2
cdr3_aa: CASMGQAKGNTIYF
cdr3_nt: TGTGCCAGCATGGGACAGGCTAAGGGAAACACCATATATTTT

cdr3_length: 14
j_call: TRBJ2-5
clone_size: -
d_call: TRBD2
v_call: TRBV7-7
cdr3_aa: CASHPGGAWETQYF
cdr3_nt: TGTGCCAGCCACCCCGGGGGGGCGTGGGAGACCCAGTACTTC

cdr3_length: 15
j_call: TRBJ1-2
clone_size: -
d_call: TRBD1
v_call: TRBV18
cdr3_aa: CASSPTGTGVYGYTF
cdr3_nt: TGTGCCAGCTCACCCACGGGGACAGGGGTCTATGGCTACACCTTC

cdr3_length: 11
j_call: TRBJ2-7
clone_size: -
d_call: -
v_call: TRBV28
cdr3_aa: CASSFTYEQYF
cdr3_nt: TGTGCCAGCAGTTTCACCTACGAGCAGTACTTC

cdr3_length: 16
j_call: TRBJ2-5
clone_size: -
d_call: TRBD1
v_call: TRBV5-4
cdr3_aa: CASSLAGGQGQETQYF
cdr3_nt: TGTGCCAGCAGCTTGGCCGGGGGACAGGGCCAAGAGACCCAGTACTTC

cdr3_length: 17
j_call: TRBJ2-2
clone_size: -
d_call: TRBD2
v_call: TRBV7-3
cdr3_aa: CASSLSSVAGGTGELFF
cdr3_nt: TGTGCCAGCAGCTTAAGTTCCGTGGCGGGAGGTACCGGGGAGCTGTTTTTT

cdr3_length: 15
j_call: TRBJ2-5
clone_size: -
d_call: TRBD2
v_call: TRBV6-5
cdr3_aa: CASRGLAALQETQYF
cdr3_nt: TGTGCCAGCAGGGGACTAGCGGCGCTCCAAGAGACCCAGTACTTC

cdr3_length: 16
j_call: TRBJ2-1
clone_size: few
d_call: TRBD2
v_call: TRBV27
cdr3_aa: CASSSSGTIWANEQFF
cdr3_nt: TGTGCCAGCAGTAGTAGCGGGACAATTTGGGCCAATGAGCAGTTCTTC

cdr3_length: 14
j_call: TRBJ1-6
clone_size: -
d_call: TRBD1
v_call: TRBV6-1
cdr3_aa: CASSERDSNSPLHF
cdr3_nt: TGTGCCAGCAGTGAAAGGGACAGCAATTCACCCCTCCACTTT

cdr3_length: 15
j_call: TRBJ2-2
clone_size: -
d_call: -
v_call: TRBV11-2
cdr3_aa: CASSIRDNGLGELFF
cdr3_nt: TGTGCCAGCAGCATCCGGGACAACGGGTTAGGGGAGCTGTTTTTT

cdr3_length: 14
j_call: TRBJ1-1
clone_size: -
d_call: -
v_call: TRBV6-5
cdr3_aa: CASRSGHVDTEAFF
cdr3_nt: TGTGCCAGCAGGTCGGGACATGTGGACACTGAAGCTTTCTTT

cdr3_length: 15
j_call: TRBJ1-6
clone_size: -
d_call: TRBD1
v_call: TRBV2
cdr3_aa: CASSDGQGAISPLHF
cdr3_nt: TGTGCCAGCAGTGACGGACAGGGGGCGATTTCACCCCTCCACTTT

cdr3_length: 13
j_call: TRBJ2-7
clone_size: -
d_call: TRBD1
v_call: TRBV7-3
cdr3_aa: CASSLGQGFEQYF
cdr3_nt: TGTGCCAGCAGCTTGGGACAGGGGTTCGAGCAGTACTTC

cdr3_length: 14
j_call: TRBJ2-3
clone_size: -
d_call: TRBD2
v_call: TRBV29-1
cdr3_aa: CSVRGLASTDTQYF
cdr3_nt: TGCAGCGTCCGGGGACTAGCCAGCACAGATACGCAGTATTTT

cdr3_length: 12
j_call: TRBJ2-1
clone_size: -
d_call: -
v_call: TRBV4-2
cdr3_aa: CASSQVAYEQFF
cdr3_nt: TGTGCCAGCAGCCAAGTGGCCTATGAGCAGTTCTTC

cdr3_length: 15
j_call: TRBJ2-3
clone_size: once
d_call: -
v_call: TRBV29-1
cdr3_aa: CSAYSSRPHTDTQYF
cdr3_nt: TGCAGCGCATACAGCTCCCGGCCACACACAGATACGCAGTATTTT

cdr3_length: 13
j_call: TRBJ2-7
clone_size: -
d_call: -
v_call: TRBV6-1
cdr3_aa: CASSGQLDREQYF
cdr3_nt: TGTGCCAGCAGTGGGCAACTAGATCGCGAGCAGTACTTC

cdr3_length: 14
j_call: TRBJ1-1
clone_size: -
d_call: -
v_call: TRBV19
cdr3_aa: CASRTQGLYTEAFF
cdr3_nt: TGTGCCAGTAGGACTCAGGGTTTGTACACTGAAGCTTTCTTT

cdr3_length: 17
j_call: TRBJ2-5
clone_size: -
d_call: TRBD2
v_call: TRBV15
cdr3_aa: CATSRALTSGGEETQYF
cdr3_nt: TGTGCCACCAGCAGAGCTTTAACTAGCGGGGGCGAAGAGACCCAGTACTTC

cdr3_length: 13
j_call: TRBJ1-1
clone_size: few
d_call: -
v_call: TRBV6-4
cdr3_aa: CASSSGLNTEAFF
cdr3_nt: TGTGCCAGCAGTTCAGGGCTGAACACTGAAGCTTTCTTT

cdr3_length: 14
j_call: TRBJ2-7
clone_size: -
d_call: -
v_call: TRBV11-2
cdr3_aa: CASSLQGSTGEQYF
cdr3_nt: TGTGCCAGCAGCTTACAGGGGTCCACCGGGGAGCAGTACTTC

cdr3_length: 16
j_call: TRBJ2-7
clone_size: few
d_call: -
v_call: TRBV21-1
cdr3_aa: CASSLVLLHVLDEQYF
cdr3_nt: TGTGCCAGCAGTCTCGTATTACTACACGTGTTAGACGAGCAGTACTTC

cdr3_length: 13
j_call: TRBJ2-7
clone_size: once
d_call: TRBD2
v_call: TRBV2
cdr3_aa: CASSTGTSGKEYF
cdr3_nt: TGTGCCAGCAGTACCGGGACTAGCGGGAAGGAGTACTTC

cdr3_length: 16
j_call: TRBJ2-2
clone_size: -
d_call: -
v_call: TRBV27
cdr3_aa: CASSFGGAGPTGELFF
cdr3_nt: TGTGCCAGCAGTTTTGGGGGGGCAGGACCCACCGGGGAGCTGTTTTTT

cdr3_length: 13
j_call: TRBJ1-1
clone_size: -
d_call: -
v_call: TRBV27
cdr3_aa: CASRWTRVSAAFF
cdr3_nt: TGTGCCAGCAGATGGACGCGGGTGAGTGCGGCTTTCTTT

cdr3_length: 14
j_call: TRBJ2-2
clone_size: -
d_call: -
v_call: TRBV10-3
cdr3_aa: CATGYRTNTGELFF
cdr3_nt: TGTGCCACAGGGTATAGGACGAACACCGGGGAGCTGTTTTTT

cdr3_length: 16
j_call: TRBJ2-5
clone_size: -
d_call: TRBD2
v_call: TRBV5-1
cdr3_aa: CASSLWGGELAETQYF
cdr3_nt: TGCGCCAGCAGCCTCTGGGGGGGAGAATTGGCGGAGACCCAGTACTTC

cdr3_length: 14
j_call: TRBJ2-7
clone_size: -
d_call: -
v_call: TRBV4-1
cdr3_aa: CASSHRTGTIGQYF
cdr3_nt: TGCGCCAGCAGCCACCGGACAGGGACTATTGGGCAGTACTTC

cdr3_length: 16
j_call: TRBJ2-5
clone_size: -
d_call: -
v_call: TRBV15
cdr3_aa: CATSRGEGGVQETQYF
cdr3_nt: TGTGCCACCAGCAGAGGTGAAGGGGGGGTTCAAGAGACCCAGTACTTC

cdr3_length: 15
j_call: TRBJ1-2
clone_size: -
d_call: -
v_call: TRBV10-2
cdr3_aa: CASSVSRQVNYGYTF
cdr3_nt: TGCGCCAGCAGTGTAAGCCGACAGGTTAACTATGGCTACACCTTC

cdr3_length: 14
j_call: TRBJ1-1
clone_size: once
d_call: -
v_call: TRBV5-1
cdr3_aa: CASSSQGLDTEAFF
cdr3_nt: TGCGCCAGCAGTTCGCAGGGCCTGGACACTGAAGCTTTCTTT

cdr3_length: 15
j_call: TRBJ1-3
clone_size: -
d_call: TRBD1
v_call: TRBV7-2
cdr3_aa: CASSRPTGTGNTIYF
cdr3_nt: TGTGCCAGCAGCCGACCGACAGGGACTGGAAACACCATATATTTT

cdr3_length: 18
j_call: TRBJ2-6
clone_size: -
d_call: -
v_call: TRBV7-4
cdr3_aa: CASSNRGTEYSGANVLTF
cdr3_nt: TGTGCCAGCAGCAACCGGGGGACGGAATACTCTGGGGCCAACGTCCTGACTTTC

cdr3_length: 14
j_call: TRBJ2-7
clone_size: -
d_call: TRBD2
v_call: TRBV7-2
cdr3_aa: CASSLGLAAYEQYF
cdr3_nt: TGTGCCAGCAGCTTAGGACTAGCGGCCTACGAGCAGTACTTC

cdr3_length: 17
j_call: TRBJ2-3
clone_size: -
d_call: TRBD2
v_call: TRBV5-4
cdr3_aa: CASSFKLAGGSTDTQYF
cdr3_nt: TGTGCCAGCAGCTTTAAACTAGCGGGAGGGAGCACAGATACGCAGTATTTT

cdr3_length: 16
j_call: TRBJ2-3
clone_size: few
d_call: TRBD2
v_call: TRBV10-3
cdr3_aa: CAISESAGGPTDTQYF
cdr3_nt: TGTGCCATCAGTGAGTCAGCGGGAGGGCCCACAGATACGCAGTATTTT

cdr3_length: 11
j_call: TRBJ1-2
clone_size: -
d_call: -
v_call: TRBV29-1
cdr3_aa: CSVERGIGYTF
cdr3_nt: TGCAGCGTTGAAAGGGGAATTGGCTACACCTTC

cdr3_length: 13
j_call: TRBJ2-5
clone_size: -
d_call: -
v_call: TRBV15
cdr3_aa: CATSSAGMETQYF
cdr3_nt: TGTGCCACCAGCAGCGCAGGGATGGAGACCCAGTACTTC

cdr3_length: 13
j_call: TRBJ1-6
clone_size: few
d_call: -
v_call: TRBV28
cdr3_aa: CASSFRGDSPLHF
cdr3_nt: TGTGCCAGCAGTTTTCGCGGGGATTCACCCCTCCACTTT

cdr3_length: 13
j_call: TRBJ2-5
clone_size: -
d_call: TRBD1
v_call: TRBV5-1
cdr3_aa: CASSLGQGETQYF
cdr3_nt: TGCGCCAGCAGCTTGGGACAGGGTGAGACCCAGTACTTC

cdr3_length: 14
j_call: TRBJ1-1
clone_size: -
d_call: -
v_call: TRBV6-1
cdr3_aa: CASRRYLEDTEAFF
cdr3_nt: TGTGCCAGCAGACGGTACCTTGAGGACACTGAAGCTTTCTTT

cdr3_length: 16
j_call: TRBJ1-1
clone_size: few
d_call: TRBD1
v_call: TRBV28
cdr3_aa: CASSSDRGRGNTEAFF
cdr3_nt: TGTGCCAGCAGTTCGGACAGGGGGAGGGGGAACACTGAAGCTTTCTTT

cdr3_length: 15
j_call: TRBJ2-3
clone_size: -
d_call: TRBD2
v_call: TRBV7-9
cdr3_aa: CASAWPGGKSDTQYF
cdr3_nt: TGTGCCAGCGCCTGGCCGGGAGGGAAGTCAGATACGCAGTATTTT